The T cell receptor (beta chain) under discussion was sequenced for a study of cytomegalovirus exposure and HLA in healthy donors. About the research overall: The roughly 120 validation repertoires used the same platform as the approximately 700 first-cohort repertoires (as reported by a later analysis). Broader study findings: While the bulk of TCR sequences proved rare, some public TCRs turned up in many donors. The study put 150 to 200 TCR beta chains on its list as cytomegalovirus-associated.

This table comes from immunoSEQ multiplex PCR, and its TCRdb copy is limited to in-frame clones, with some not included. This table has around 93,000 clones, 75% to 90% appearing once. In regard to this clone: The antigen remains unidentified.

V was shortened by 8 bases and J by 0 bases, with 19 bases between the two germline ends. Germline CDR1 reads MNHEY; CDR2 reads SMNVEV (reference sequence). The CDR3 contains 16 residues. The donors were in the approximately 120-subject validation cohort; that cohort was separate from the roughly 700-subject first cohort. The rearrangement uses TRBV27 and TRBJ1-1; tentative D call: TRBD1 (6 bases). The sample was PBMCs. The clonotype was recovered from a man between 18 and 35 years old in good health and CMV-seropositive. The CDR3 here is CASLPGQPTMNTEAFF. The CDR3 region has the DNA TGTGCCAGCCTCCCTGGACAGCCCACCATGAACACTGAAGCTTTCTTT.